The 25 T cell receptor beta chains listed next were all sequenced from one sample in a study of T cells in Graves' hyperthyroidism and ophthalmopathy. Amplified TCR beta CDR3 regions derived from RNA transcripts. During a first-round RT-PCR of the TCR CDR3, the HTBI primer set was used. From the multiplex PCR reads, TCRdb called clonotypes with MiXCR, one entry per CDR3 protein. The sample yields fewer than 800,000 distinct CDR3 sequences, about 16% seen once. Material for sequencing was blood. The receptors here all came from a man aged 18 to 30 with Graves' hyperthyroidism.

This chain uses TRBV27 with TRBJ2-7, with a weak D call TRBD2 (6 bases). Per the germline V gene, CDR1 is MNHEY and CDR2 is SMNVEV (reference sequence). This CDR3 comprises 14 residues. V was shortened by 3 bases and J by 3 bases, with 12 bases between the two germline ends. CDR3 in DNA: TGTGCCAGCAGTTTCGGGGCTAGCGACTACGAGCAGTACTTC. Amino acid sequence: CASSFGASDYEQYF.

V and J are TRBV7-2 and TRBJ2-7; maybe TRBD1 (6 bases). Germline assignment: CDR1 SGHTA and CDR2 FQGNSA. V lost 5 bases, J lost 3 bases, and 26 bases lay in between. CDR3 length: 18 amino acids. In DNA form, the CDR3 reads TGTGCCAGCAGCAGCCCCCCCCCCGCCGGGACAATTCTCTACGAGCAGTACTTC. Its protein is CASSSPPPAGTILYEQYF.

The CDR3 region is CAWSVGGRRTGVKTEAFF. CDR3 in DNA: TGTGCCTGGAGTGTGGGGGGAAGAAGGACAGGGGTAAAAACTGAAGCTTTCTTT. This chain uses TRBV30 with TRBJ1-1; 9 nucleotides match TRBD1. The CDR3 length is 18 residues. Trimming at V came to 0 bases and at J to 5 bases, leaving 16 bases not matched to a gene. Germline assignment: CDR1 GTSNPN and CDR2 SVGIG (reference sequence).

This clonotype was recorded many times. The chain links TRBV5-1 to TRBJ2-7; perhaps TRBD1 as D (6 bases). Germline V gives CDR1 SGHRS, CDR2 YFSETQ. The V gene lost 1 base and the J gene lost 2 bases, with 10 bases spanning the gap. The CDR3 has 14 amino acids. CDR3 loop: CASSLRDMTYEQYF. The CDR3 DNA is TGCGCCAGCAGCTTGCGGGACATGACCTACGAGCAGTACTTC.

The sample holds a few counts of this clonotype. V and J are TRBV27 and TRBJ2-1, with 7 nucleotides matching TRBD2. The CDR3 runs 15 residues. Germline loops: CDR1 MNHEY, CDR2 SMNVEV (reference sequence). V gave up 6 bases and J gave up 8 bases; unmatched junction bases: 13. The DNA of the CDR3 is TGTGCCAGCAGCCCGGGTGGGGGGGAGACCCATGAGCAGTTCTTC. Translating it yields CASSPGGGETHEQFF.

Points on this clonotype: This sequence may be a read error, since a much larger clone differs from it by one base. This rearrangement joins TRBV12-3 or TRBV12-4 to TRBJ2-5; TRBD2 matches at 9 bases. CDR3 size: 15 residues. Trimming cost V 7 bases and J 5 bases; bases outside gene matches: 11. CDR3 DNA: TGTGCCAGCAACGACGGACTAGCGAGACTCGAGACCCAGTACTTC. Its translation: CASNDGLARLETQYF.

This clonotype was seen a few times. The chain is built from TRBV24-1 and TRBJ1-2, with D perhaps matching TRBD1 (6 bases). Germline V gene data show CDR1 as KGHDR and CDR2 as SFDVKD. Trimming took off 1 base at V and 7 bases at J, with 9 bases between the two ends. The CDR3 extends over 13 amino acids. The CDR3 protein is CATSDLTGLGYTF. The CDR3 region has the DNA TGTGCCACCAGTGATTTAACAGGGCTTGGCTACACCTTC.

This chain connects TRBV12-3 or TRBV12-4 to TRBJ2-1; the match to TRBD2 covers 8 bases. Germline trimming cut 7 bases from V and 3 bases from J; bases unmatched to any gene: 8. This CDR3 spans 15 amino acids. As DNA, the CDR3 is TGTGCCAGCACCGTTCGCGGGAGGTACTACAATGAGCAGTTCTTC. It yields the protein CASTVRGRYYNEQFF.

This clonotype was detected many times. The chain links TRBV28 to TRBJ2-3; 10 bases fit TRBD2. V trimming: 5 bases; J trimming: 2 bases; junction bases outside the gene matches: 1. This CDR3 spans 14 amino acids. The germline V gene encodes CDR1 MDHEN and CDR2 SYDVKM. The CDR3 nucleotides are TGTGCCAGCAGTGGACTAGCGGACACAGATACGCAGTATTTT. Encoded protein: CASSGLADTDTQYF.

In its sample, this clonotype was seen many times. This rearrangement joins TRBV9 to TRBJ2-7; possibly TRBD2 for D (5 bases). The CDR3 loop spans 15 amino acids. V gave up 0 bases and J gave up 6 bases, with 16 bases separating them. CDR1 SGDLS and CDR2 YYNGEE come from the germline V gene. The CDR3 loop reads CASSVEPARVSEQYF. CDR3 sequence (DNA): TGTGCCAGCAGCGTAGAGCCAGCGCGGGTTAGCGAGCAGTACTTC.

This clonotype was found a few times. V and J are TRBV11-3 and TRBJ1-4; D call uncertain. The CDR3 covers 13 residues. Germline V gives CDR1 SGHNT, CDR2 YENEEA. V was pared by 5 bases and J by 5 bases, with 9 bases between. CDR3 nucleotide sequence: TGTGCCAGCAGCCACCCCCGGAATGAAAAACTGTTTTTT. This encodes CASSHPRNEKLFF.

The chain joins TRBV19 to TRBJ2-1, with unresolved D. Trimming removed 3 bases from V and 2 bases from J, with 5 bases in between. The V gene's germline CDR1 is LNHDA and CDR2 SQIVND (reference sequence). This CDR3 comprises 13 residues. CDR3 DNA: TGTGCCAGTAGTATCCGAGCCTACAATGAGCAGTTCTTC. It is translated as CASSIRAYNEQFF.

V usage is TRBV28 and J usage is TRBJ2-4; tentatively, D is TRBD2 (6 bases). Gene TRBJ2-1 matches the end of the DNA better, so the J call may be wrong. The germline V gene encodes CDR1 MDHEN and CDR2 SYDVKM. CDR3 size: 11 residues. CDR3 region: CASRTRTIQFF. Here the CDR3 DNA reads TGTGCCAGCAGAACTAGGACTATTCAGTTCTTC.

This clonotype appeared many times. The CDR3 spells CASSLAGEDNEQFF. In DNA form, the CDR3 reads TGTGCCAGCAGTTTAGCGGGAGAGGACAATGAGCAGTTCTTC. This chain uses TRBV2 with TRBJ2-1, with TRBD2 matching over 9 bases. V lost 5 bases and J lost 5; bases outside the gene matches: 4. CDR3 size: 14 residues. Per the germline V gene, CDR1 is SNHLY and CDR2 is FYNNEI.

This clonotype was recorded many times. The J gene is TRBJ2-5, the V gene TRBV2; D uncertain. This CDR3 is 11 amino acids long. Per the germline V gene, CDR1 is SNHLY and CDR2 is FYNNEI. The V and J ends lost 6 bases and 0 bases respectively, with 2 bases between them. The CDR3 reads CASRYQETQYF. CDR3 nucleotides: TGTGCCAGCAGGTACCAAGAGACCCAGTACTTC.

This clonotype has ten or more counts. The chain is built from TRBV7-8 and TRBJ1-6; 11 nucleotides align to TRBD1. Germline V gene data show CDR1 as SGHVS and CDR2 as FQNEAQ. The trim removed 5 bases at V and 12 bases at J, leaving 9 bases unmatched. CDR3 size: 15 residues. The CDR3: CASSPRTGGVVPLHF. DNA for the CDR3: TGTGCCAGCAGCCCCAGGACAGGGGGCGTAGTACCCCTCCACTTT.

The gene calls are TRBV4-1 and TRBJ2-7; D gene uncertain. The CDR3 is 13 residues long. The ends were cut back, 0 bases at V and 5 bases at J, with 8 bases in the middle. The germline CDR1 and CDR2 sequences are MGHRA and YSYEKL. DNA of the CDR3: TGCGCCAGCAGCCAAGATGTCCCGGACGAGCAGTACTTC. It specifies CASSQDVPDEQYF.

This clonotype came up a few times. The chain joins TRBV7-3 to TRBJ2-5, with 9 nucleotides matching TRBD1. This CDR3 has 15 residues. Germline-derived CDR1 and CDR2 are SGHTA and FQGTGA. The V segment lost 5 bases and the J segment 5 bases; nucleotides outside the gene matches: 9. CDR3 sequence (DNA): TGTGCCAGCAGCATTACAGGGGGCACGGGGGAGACCCAGTACTTC. Encoded protein: CASSITGGTGETQYF. The variable domain in full, completed from reference TRBV7-3 and TRBJ2-5, reads GAGVSQTPSNKVTEKGKYVELRCDPISGHTALYWYRQSLGQGPEFLIYFQGTGAADDSGLPNDRFFAVRPEGSVSTLKIQRTERGDSAVYLCASSITGGTGETQYFGPGTRLLVL.

This clonotype showed up many times. The chain joins TRBV5-1 to TRBJ2-7, with TRBD1 identical over 9 bases. The CDR3 contains 13 residues. With 4 bases clipped from V and 8 bases from J, the junction kept 7 bases outside the gene matches. In germline, CDR1 is SGHRS, CDR2 YFSETQ. The CDR3 DNA reads as TGCGCCAGCAGCGGGGACAGGGCCGGAAAGCAGTACTTC. It translates to CASSGDRAGKQYF.

This clonotype appeared a few times. The CDR3 region has the DNA TGTGCCAGCAGCCCCGGTTACGGGGGCTACACCTTC. Its protein is CASSPGYGGYTF. V usage is TRBV7-2 and J usage is TRBJ1-2; D remains unclear. Germline V lookup: CDR1 SGHTA, CDR2 FQGNSA. V was pared by 5 bases and J by 8 bases, with 12 bases between. The CDR3 consists of 12 residues.

This clonotype was counted ten times or more. The chain uses TRBV12-3 or TRBV12-4 and TRBJ1-1, with D unresolved. The CDR3 sequence is 14 residues long. V was clipped by 8 bases and J by 1 base, with 14 bases between them. The chain's CDR3 is CASSPGFENTEAFF. For the CDR3, the DNA is TGTGCCAGCTCTCCCGGGTTTGAGAACACTGAAGCTTTCTTT.

There are many counts of this clonotype. The chain couples TRBV28 to TRBJ2-3; possible D gene TRBD1, 5 bases. The ends were cut back, 7 bases at V and 2 bases at J, with 13 bases in the middle. Germline V gives CDR1 MDHEN, CDR2 SYDVKM. CDR3 size: 14 residues. The CDR3 bases are TGTGCCAGCACCCCGGACACCTCCACAGATACGCAGTATTTT. Amino acid sequence: CASTPDTSTDTQYF. The full variable domain, rest sourced from reference TRBV28 and TRBJ2-3, is DVKVTQSSRYLVKRTGEKVFLECVQDMDHENMFWYRQDPGLGLRLIYFSYDVKMKEKGDIPEGYSVSREKKERFSLILESASTNQTSMYLCASTPDTSTDTQYFGPGTRLTVL.

The chain combines TRBV27 with TRBJ2-1; weak D call: TRBD1 (6 bases). V was cut by 7 bases and J by 6 bases, with 7 bases left in between. The CDR3 is 11 amino acids. Germline-derived CDR1 and CDR2 are MNHEY and SMNVEV (reference sequence). CDR3 in DNA: TGTGCCAGCATACAGGGCAATGAGCAGTTCTTC. Protein product: CASIQGNEQFF.

This clonotype was detected many times. The rearrangement uses TRBV12-3 or TRBV12-4 and TRBJ2-4, with D hard to call. The length of the CDR3 is 14 residues. The V end lost 4 bases, the J end lost 0 bases, and 7 bases lay between the germline ends. The CDR3 sequence: CASSWKGAKNIQYF. CDR3 coding DNA: TGTGCCAGCAGTTGGAAGGGAGCCAAAAACATTCAGTACTTC.

CDR3 nucleotide sequence: TGTGCCAGCAGCTTTGGTAGGAGCAATCAAGAGACCCAGTACTTC. Amino acid sequence: CASSFGRSNQETQYF. V is TRBV5-8 and J is TRBJ2-5; D gene unclear. CDR3 size: 15 residues. Germline CDR1 is SGHTS and CDR2 is YDEGEE. V lost 2 bases and J 2 bases, leaving 13 bases between the germline ends.